The T cell receptor (beta chain) under discussion was sequenced for a study of T cells expressing NK-cell markers (TCRdb year 2020). Background on the whole study: TCR beta-chain repertoires were profiled in sorted CD3+CD56+NKG2C+, CD3+CD56+NKG2C- and CD3+CD56-NKG2C+ T-cell subsets from several donors. Among the eight sequenced donors, only one was HCMV-seronegative, while the other seven were HCMV-seropositive. Randomly selected healthy volunteers, three men and five women, were used as the eight sequenced donors. Libraries were sequenced as 2 x 150 bp reads on Illumina HiSeq 2000/2500, MiSeq or NextSeq.

Broad study findings and their caveats: Those dominant clonotypes were again the most abundant among CD3+CD56-NKG2C+ cells in a handful of donors, at about 25-60.1%. Whether the expanded NKG2C-expressing T cell clones were specific for HCMV antigens was left unclear. In a handful of donors, the dominant CD3+CD56+NKG2C+ clonotypes ranked among the top 10 CD8+ clonotypes, making up roughly 1.0-7.0% of CD8+ T cells.

HCMV-specific IgG was detected in serum with a commercial ELISA kit to determine HCMV serostatus. Peripheral blood mononuclear cells were isolated from blood by Ficoll density gradient centrifugation. Notes on this clonotype: No antigen is known for it.

The sample was run on an Illumina HiSeq 2000. The TCR beta cDNA libraries were made using 5'RACE template switching, a step that added both a universal primer site and unique molecular identifiers. Priming for cDNA synthesis came from the TCR beta constant segment, and two successive PCR amplification steps followed. The study's processing was this. MIGEC was used to demultiplex reads and group reads by UMI, and MiTCR was used to assemble and quantify clonotypes. To remove erroneous sequences, TCR cDNA sequences were retained only when supported by two or more reads. The tcR package was used for downstream repertoire analysis, with clonotypes matched between fractions based on CDR3 nucleotide sequence plus V segment. VDJmatch was used to annotate antigen specificity against VDJdb, with one amino acid substitution in CDR3 permitted. TCRdb reprocessed the reads, reporting each CDR3 protein sequence once and no DNA. The V and J calls were determined by TCRdb, not by the authors. For this sample, the table gives 250,000 to 300,000 distinct CDR3 sequences. 4% to 5% of the sample rests with the top ten.

Via the germline V gene, CDR1 is SQVTM and CDR2 ANQGSEA. The CDR3, cysteine through phenylalanine, is 12 amino acids long. There is no recorded DNA. The receptor comes from a woman between 18 and 75 years old in good health. The rearrangement combines TRBV29-1 with TRBJ2-5. The sequencing sample was made of blood T cells: a sorted CD56 or NKG2C T cell subset, CD4+ or CD8+ T cells, or bulk PBMC T cells (not recorded which). The CDR3 is CSVALLQETQYF. Beyond the CDR3, the reference TRBV29-1 and TRBJ2-5 genes provide the residues; the full variable domain reads: SAVISQKPSRDICQRGTSLTIQCQVDSQVTMMFWYRQQPGQSLTLIATANQGSEATYESGFVIDKFPISRPNLTFSTLTVSNMSPEDSSIYLCSVALLQETQYFGPGTRLLVL.